These 17 T cell receptor beta chains originate from one sample sequenced in a study of T cells in Graves' hyperthyroidism and ophthalmopathy (dated by TCRdb to 2018 to 2020). The library was prepared using multiplex PCR. The sample was run on an Illumina HiSeq 2000. TCR beta CDR3 regions were amplified from RNA transcripts. For the first round of RT-PCR on the TCR CDR3, the HTBI primer set was used together with the Qiagen OneStep RT-PCR kit. The raw public reads went through TCRdb reprocessing: fastp at Q25, MiXCR clone calling, in-frame beta chains kept. Rows with one shared CDR3 protein collapse into an entry with the most common genes and DNA. A total of about 530,000 distinct CDR3 sequences appear in this sample, roughly 15% of them only once. Clones ranked in the top ten supply 17% of the sample. Specimen: blood. The receptors originated from a woman in her late teens or twenties with Graves' ophthalmopathy.

This clonotype appeared many times. The rearrangement joins TRBV2 to TRBJ2-3; D might be TRBD1 or TRBD2, each matching 5 bases. The CDR3 is 13 residues long. V was trimmed by 8 bases and J by 1 base, leaving 10 bases between them. Germline V gene lookup returns CDR1 SNHLY and CDR2 FYNNEI. The CDR3 nucleotides are TGTGCCAGCTCAGGGAGTGGCACAGATACGCAGTATTTT. Protein product: CASSGSGTDTQYF.

This clonotype has at least ten counts. V and J are TRBV13 and TRBJ1-1; D ambiguous. Trimming left V 2 bases short and J 4 bases short, with 14 bases between. The CDR3 totals 15 residues. Germline V lookup: CDR1 PRHDT, CDR2 FYEKMQ (reference sequence). CDR3 region: CASSLSAGVRTEAFF. The CDR3 bases are TGTGCCAGCAGCTTATCTGCCGGGGTGCGCACTGAAGCTTTCTTT.

There are many counts of this clonotype. The rearrangement joins TRBV7-3 to TRBJ2-1; TRBD2 matches at 14 bases. This CDR3 has 15 residues. Germline loops: CDR1 SGHTA, CDR2 FQGTGA. The J segment lost 6 bases and the V segment lost 9 bases, leaving 7 bases of the junction unmatched. This CDR3 is CASGLAGGLGNEQFF. The CDR3, as DNA: TGTGCCAGTGGACTAGCGGGAGGTCTTGGCAATGAGCAGTTCTTC.

This clonotype has only a few counts. The V and J genes are TRBV6-8 and TRBJ1-6; no clear D. The CDR3 runs 13 residues. V lost 2 bases to trimming and J lost 9 bases, with 8 bases between them. Looked up from germline, CDR1 is MNHGY and CDR2 is SAAAGT. CDR3: CASSYERGSPLHF. CDR3 DNA: TGTGCCAGCAGTTACGAACGGGGTTCACCCCTCCACTTT.

This clonotype was seen repeatedly, ten times or more. The rearrangement joins TRBV7-3 to TRBJ2-1; 7 bases align to TRBD1. This CDR3 is 16 amino acids long. Germline V lookup: CDR1 SGHTA, CDR2 FQGTGA. V shed 5 bases, J shed 9 bases, and the junction held 16 bases outside the gene matches. The CDR3 DNA reads as TGTGCCAGCAGCCCCCGCGACAGGGCAGGATGGAGTGAGCAGTTCTTC. It yields the protein CASSPRDRAGWSEQFF.

This clonotype was seen ten or more times. The CDR3 DNA reads as TGTGCCAGCAGCCAGCCGGGAGCGGGAGGGACCCACAATGAGCAGTTCTTC. It encodes CASSQPGAGGTHNEQFF. The V call is TRBV3-1, the J call TRBJ2-1; 10 bases match TRBD2. This CDR3 region has 17 residues. Germline values: CDR1 LGHDT, CDR2 YNNKEL (reference sequence). The ends lost 3 bases at V and 5 bases at J; junction bases unmatched: 10.

The rearrangement uses TRBV19 and TRBJ2-6; D is undetermined. The germline CDR1 and CDR2 sequences are LNHDA and SQIVND (reference sequence). CDR3 length: 15 amino acids. Trimming took off 3 bases at V and 1 base at J, with 7 bases between the two ends. As DNA, the CDR3 is TGTGCCAGTAGTATCCTCCGGTCTGGGGCCAACGTCCTGACTTTC. It specifies CASSILRSGANVLTF.

Many counts were recorded for this clonotype. The CDR3 DNA is TGCAGTGCTAGTTCGCCTAGCGGGGGAATCACAGATACGCAGTATTTT. Translated, it gives CSASSPSGGITDTQYF. The chain combines TRBV20-1 with TRBJ2-3; 10 nucleotides line up with TRBD2. CDR3 size: 16 residues. Germline trimming cut 3 bases from V and 2 bases from J; bases unmatched to any gene: 8. CDR1 and CDR2 (germline): DFQATT, SNEGSKA (reference sequence).

The table lists this clonotype with many counts. This sequence joins TRBV5-1 and TRBJ2-7; perhaps TRBD1 as D (6 bases). Germline V lookup: CDR1 SGHRS, CDR2 YFSETQ. The CDR3 sequence is 15 residues long. Trimming cost V 0 bases and J 5 bases, with 15 bases left between them. The CDR3 region has the DNA TGCGCCAGCAGCTTGGCGTGGCAGGGGATAAACGAGCAGTACTTC. This codes for CASSLAWQGINEQYF.

V and J are TRBV5-4 and TRBJ2-1; TRBD1 matches 10 bases. V gave up 7 bases and J gave up 4 bases; unmatched junction bases: 14. The CDR3 has 17 amino acids. Per germline, CDR1 SGHNT and CDR2 YYREEE (reference sequence). CDR3 in amino acids: CASVPGPPGQGYNEQFF. CDR3 nucleotides: TGTGCCAGCGTCCCCGGTCCTCCGGGACAGGGGTACAATGAGCAGTTCTTC.

The chain couples TRBV9 to TRBJ2-2; D ambiguous. The V end was cut by 4 bases, the J end by 6 bases, with 16 bases between. The CDR3 has 15 residues. From germline, CDR1 is SGDLS and CDR2 YYNGEE. This chain's CDR3 is CASSSPVGDPGELFF. The CDR3 nucleotides are TGTGCCAGCAGCTCCCCGGTGGGCGATCCCGGGGAGCTGTTTTTT.

This clonotype was recorded a few times. This chain connects TRBV27 to TRBJ2-7; unclear D gene. This CDR3 has 14 amino acids. Germline-derived CDR1 and CDR2 are MNHEY and SMNVEV (reference sequence). The V gene lost 4 bases and the J gene lost 2 bases, with 12 bases spanning the gap. As DNA, the CDR3 is TGTGCCAGCAGTTCAGGCTTTGGGGCCTACGAGCAGTACTTC. It codes for CASSSGFGAYEQYF.

The CDR3 here is CATSDPRAGWGYTF. The CDR3 DNA reads as TGTGCCACCAGTGATCCCCGGGCGGGTTGGGGCTACACCTTC. This chain connects TRBV24-1 to TRBJ1-2; D is unclear. The CDR3 is 14 residues long. From germline, CDR1 is KGHDR and CDR2 SFDVKD. V gave up 3 bases and J gave up 8 bases, with 15 bases separating them.

This clonotype occurred many times. The rearrangement joins TRBV6-2 or TRBV6-3 to TRBJ1-1; D uncertain. The CDR3 is made up of 13 amino acids. Germline-derived CDR1 and CDR2 are MNHEY and SVGEGT. The germline V and J ends were trimmed by 6 bases and 3 bases, with 11 bases remaining between them. In DNA, the CDR3 is TGTGCCAGCAGAACCGGGGTTTACACTGAAGCTTTCTTT. Encoded protein: CASRTGVYTEAFF.

This clonotype was found many times. This chain joins TRBV12-3 or TRBV12-4 and TRBJ1-1, with 7 bases that match TRBD1. This CDR3 spans 14 amino acids. V lost 7 bases to trimming and J lost 1 base; unmatched junction nucleotides: 6. The CDR3, as DNA: TGTGCCAGCACCAGGGGGACAGCGAACACTGAAGCTTTCTTT. Translation gives CASTRGTANTEAFF.

This clonotype was seen many times. This chain links TRBV28 with TRBJ2-3; 10 nucleotides match TRBD1. Germline V gene data show CDR1 as MDHEN and CDR2 as SYDVKM. V lost 5 bases to trimming and J lost 6 bases; unmatched junction nucleotides: 11. This CDR3 comprises 16 residues. The CDR3 DNA follows: TGTGCCAGCAGTGCCCCCGGGACAGGGGAAAAGGATACGCAGTATTTT. Its translation is CASSAPGTGEKDTQYF.

This clonotype occurred many times. V gene TRBV28 combines with J gene TRBJ1-5, with D perhaps TRBD1 (5 bases). Trimming left V 5 bases short and J 2 bases short, with 13 bases between. This CDR3 spans 15 amino acids. CDR1 and CDR2 from the germline V gene are MDHEN and SYDVKM. The CDR3 sequence: CASSGDSYRNQPQHF. The CDR3 DNA is TGTGCCAGCAGTGGAGACAGTTATCGCAATCAGCCCCAGCATTTT.